This T cell receptor beta chain was recorded in a study of vaccination effects on CD4 cells after COVID-19. V was cut by 5 bases and J by 0 bases, with 18 bases left in between. There are 17 residues in the CDR3. The germline gives CDR1 SGHRS, CDR2 YFSETQ. Profiled with immunoSEQ multiplex PCR; TCRdb holds only in-frame clones, not every one. Among over 80,000 clones listed, around 77% were seen once. Comment on this clone: Its antigen is not identified.

The ViraFEST assay expanded antigen-specific CD4+ T cells with viral peptide pools before sequencing. It was after 10 days of culture that CD4+ T cells were isolated. Two doses of either BNT162b2 or mRNA-1273 were given to each participant. This receptor was identified in a human donor who received a COVID-19 vaccine. The sample in question was CD4+ T cells from PBMCs cultured with HCoV-OC43 spike peptides, obtained after COVID-19 vaccination. Indicated subset: HCoV-OC43 spike overlapping peptide pool stimulation. The chain couples TRBV5-1 to TRBJ2-1; D assignment may be TRBD1 or TRBD2 (5 bases each). CDR3 region: CASRPDSGTLSYNEQFF. CDR3 DNA: TGCGCCAGCAGGCCGGACTCCGGGACCCTCTCCTACAATGAGCAGTTCTTC.